Listed below are T cell receptor beta chains from one sample, sequenced in a study of T cell repertoires in MIS-A myocarditis. TCRdb's table, derived via immunoSEQ multiplex PCR, lists solely in-frame clones and lacks some. The sample lists about 11,000 clones; roughly 80% were seen once. The material sequenced was right ventricle heart tissue obtained at autopsy. All receptors come from a man younger than 35 with fulminant myocarditis from multisystem inflammatory syndrome in adults (MIS-A) after COVID-19. The CDR3 runs from the conserved cysteine through the conserved F or W. The D gene is left open where the match is weak. Part of the rows lack a size; the others show once, few, many or a class for expanded clones.

d_gene: NA; abundance: NA; v_gene: TRBV11-2; j_gene: TRBJ1-4; CDR3aa: CASSQGSFATNEKLFF; CDR3nt: TGTGCCAGCAGCCAAGGGTCATTTGCAACTAATGAAAAACTGTTTTTT
d_gene: NA; abundance: NA; v_gene: TRBV28; j_gene: TRBJ2-2; CDR3aa: CASFSQDVFTGELFF; CDR3nt: TGTGCCAGCTTTTCCCAGGACGTCTTCACCGGGGAGCTGTTTTTT
d_gene: NA; abundance: NA; v_gene: TRBV5-5; j_gene: TRBJ1-2; CDR3aa: CASSLDWVYGYTF; CDR3nt: TGTGCCAGCAGCTTGGACTGGGTTTATGGCTACACCTTC
d_gene: NA; abundance: NA; v_gene: TRBV9; j_gene: TRBJ1-5; CDR3aa: CASSVSGVGNQPQHF; CDR3nt: TGTGCCAGCAGCGTTAGTGGGGTTGGCAATCAGCCCCAGCATTTT
d_gene: TRBD1; abundance: NA; v_gene: TRBV7-9; j_gene: TRBJ1-3; CDR3aa: CASSLQGDGNTIYF; CDR3nt: TGTGCCAGCAGCTTACAGGGGGACGGAAACACCATATATTTT
d_gene: NA; abundance: once; v_gene: TRBV30; j_gene: TRBJ2-5; CDR3aa: CAWRTGRETQYF; CDR3nt: TGTGCCTGGAGAACGGGGCGGGAGACCCAGTACTTC
d_gene: NA; abundance: NA; v_gene: TRBV11-2; j_gene: TRBJ1-6; CDR3aa: CASSRTGGWNSPLHF; CDR3nt: TGTGCCAGCAGCCGGACGGGTGGGTGGAATTCACCCCTCCACTTT
d_gene: NA; abundance: NA; v_gene: TRBV7-9; j_gene: TRBJ2-7; CDR3aa: CASSLESWATGSYEQYF; CDR3nt: TGTGCCAGCAGCTTAGAATCATGGGCTACGGGCTCCTACGAGCAGTACTTC
d_gene: NA; abundance: NA; v_gene: TRBV7-9; j_gene: TRBJ1-4; CDR3aa: CASSLGGQEKLFF; CDR3nt: TGTGCCAGCAGCCTTGGAGGACAGGAAAAACTGTTTTTT
d_gene: NA; abundance: NA; v_gene: TRBV7-9; j_gene: TRBJ2-4; CDR3aa: CASRSGTNIQYF; CDR3nt: TGTGCCAGCAGGTCCGGGACAAACATTCAGTACTTC
d_gene: TRBD1; abundance: NA; v_gene: TRBV4-3; j_gene: TRBJ1-4; CDR3aa: CASSQVGQGDEKLFF; CDR3nt: TGCGCCAGCAGCCAAGTCGGACAGGGGGATGAAAAACTGTTTTTT